This T cell receptor beta chain comes out of a study of vaccination and CD4 T cells after COVID-19. Study background: A CEFX pool, an HIV-1 Nef pool, or else no peptide went into the control cultures.

With respect to this clonotype: The antigen is unknown.

Treatment noted: roughly 10-day PBMC culture with coronavirus spike peptide pools or control peptides (ViraFEST assay). Using peptide pools, antigen-specific T cells were expanded in ViraFEST before TCRs were sequenced. There are 14 residues in the CDR3. Trimming took off 6 bases at V and 3 bases at J, with 14 bases between the two ends. Germline V lookup: CDR1 KGHSH, CDR2 LQKENI. The Oncomine TCR Beta short-read assay sequenced DNA from cultured CD4+ T cells. MiXCR was run by TCRdb on the PCR reads, yielding one entry per CDR3 protein. The data show roughly 15,000 distinct CDR3 sequences, 40% to 65% seen once.

The receptor comes from a human donor who had recovered from COVID-19. This chain joins TRBV18 and TRBJ1-1; tentative D call: TRBD1 (5 bases). The specimen sequenced was CD4+ T cells from blood, cultured in vitro. CDR3 sequence reads: CASSTGGPDTEAFF. The CDR3 region has the DNA TGTGCCAGCTCCACGGGGGGACCAGACACTGAAGCTTTCTTT.